This record concerns one T cell receptor (beta chain) sequence. The data stem from a study of identical twins. The CDR3 is 12 residues long. Germline V CDR1 and CDR2: ENHRY, SYGVKD. Trimming cost V 11 bases and J 2 bases, with 10 bases left between them. Using its own MiXCR run on the 5' RACE reads, TCRdb lists one record per CDR3 protein. The sample gives about 810,000 distinct CDR3 sequences, 9% to 15% of which show up once; roughly 1.5% is in the top ten. In addition, the sample was reused for a study of yellow fever vaccine responses in identical twins.

Input material: PBMCs. The sequence came from a woman aged 18-35 years in good health. This rearrangement joins TRBV10-3 to TRBJ2-1; D gene ambiguous. The CDR3 DNA reads as TGTGCCTCCGGAGCCACCTACAATGAGCAGTTCTTC. Its protein is CASGATYNEQFF.